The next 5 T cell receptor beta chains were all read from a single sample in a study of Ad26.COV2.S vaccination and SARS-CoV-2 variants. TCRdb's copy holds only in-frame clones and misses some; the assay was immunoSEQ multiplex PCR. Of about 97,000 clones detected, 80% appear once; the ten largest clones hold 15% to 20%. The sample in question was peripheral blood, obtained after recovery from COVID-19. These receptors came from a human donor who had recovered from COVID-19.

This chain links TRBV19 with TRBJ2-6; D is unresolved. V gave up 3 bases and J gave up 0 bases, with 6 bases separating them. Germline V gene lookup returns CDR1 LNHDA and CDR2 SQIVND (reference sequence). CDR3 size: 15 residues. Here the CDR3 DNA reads TGTGCCAGTAGTATCCGTTACTCTGGGGCCAACGTCCTGACTTTC. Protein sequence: CASSIRYSGANVLTF. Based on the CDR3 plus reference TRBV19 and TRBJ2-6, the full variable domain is DGGITQSPKYLFRKEGQNVTLSCEQNLNHDAMYWYRQDPGQGLRLIYYSQIVNDFQKGDIAEGYSVSREKKESFPLTVTSAQKNPTAFYLCASSIRYSGANVLTFGAGSRLTVL.

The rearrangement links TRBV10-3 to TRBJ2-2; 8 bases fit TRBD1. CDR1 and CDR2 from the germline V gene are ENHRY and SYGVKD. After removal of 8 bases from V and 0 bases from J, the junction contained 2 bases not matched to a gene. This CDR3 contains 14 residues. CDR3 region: CAIGQGPNTGELFF. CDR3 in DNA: TGTGCCATCGGACAGGGACCGAACACCGGGGAGCTGTTTTTT.

Here the CDR3 reads CASSLQGPLNTEAFF. Written as DNA, the CDR3 is TGTGCCAGCAGTTTACAGGGTCCCCTGAACACTGAAGCTTTCTTT. V and J are TRBV2 and TRBJ1-1, with a weak D call TRBD1 (6 bases). CDR1 is SNHLY and CDR2 is FYNNEI in the germline V gene. The CDR3 is 15 residues long. Trimming removed 5 bases at V and 0 bases at J, with 13 bases between.

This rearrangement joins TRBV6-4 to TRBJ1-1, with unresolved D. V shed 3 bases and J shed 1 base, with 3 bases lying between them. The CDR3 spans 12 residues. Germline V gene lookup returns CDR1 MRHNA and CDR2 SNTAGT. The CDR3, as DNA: TGTGCCAGCAGTGAAAGGAACACTGAAGCTTTCTTT. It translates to CASSERNTEAFF.

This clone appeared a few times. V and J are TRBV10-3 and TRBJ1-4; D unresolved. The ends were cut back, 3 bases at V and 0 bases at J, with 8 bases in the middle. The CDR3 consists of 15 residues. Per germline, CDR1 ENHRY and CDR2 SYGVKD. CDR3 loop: CAISDSGSTNEKLFF. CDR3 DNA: TGTGCCATCAGTGATAGCGGATCAACTAATGAAAAACTGTTTTTT.